This T cell receptor (beta chain) comes out of a study of blood T cell repertoires in COVID-19 (dated by TCRdb to about 2020). Background for the entire study: The collaborator samples originated in the United States, Italy and Spain and spanned the acute and convalescent phases of COVID-19. The prospective study material was composed of cDNA or gDNA derived from T cells, B-cell-depleted T cells, or PBMCs. The dataset comprised deeply sampled blood TCRbeta repertoires from subjects exposed to, actively infected with, or recovered from COVID-19. The repertoires were released in a freely available public database meant as a resource for research on the immune response to SARS-CoV-2. The samples were drawn from the first 160 participants of the ongoing ImmuneRACE study and from 950 to 1,500 subjects provided by 6 global collaborators. Sample metadata almost always included a de-identified subject ID, COVID-19 status, age in years and sex. Where HLA class I and class II types were available, the types were taken from metadata supplied by the sample provider, not from assay-based typing. The study at large found these results: The amount of clinical and demographic metadata varied by source and participant and was provided uncurated.

This clone has a single count. The antigen it recognizes is unknown. Qualities for individual bases were not recorded, and no much larger clone is one base off. As encoded in the germline V gene, CDR1 is SQVTM while CDR2 is ANQGSEA. Ends trimmed: V by 0 bases, J by 4 bases; bases unmatched to a gene: 9. The CDR3, cysteine through phenylalanine, is 16 amino acids long. Of all the DNA, just the CDR3 is kept, 48 bases in frame from base 1. Each collaborating institution followed its own protocols to collect whole blood in K2EDTA tubes. For TCRbeta analysis, collaborators shipped samples in one of three forms: frozen whole blood, isolated PBMCs, or DNA extracted from either of those sample types. The immunoSEQ Assay, a bias-controlled multiplex PCR, was used to amplify TCRbeta CDR3 regions from genomic DNA. Regarding the original processing steps: The number of nucleated cells in each sample was estimated from the amplification of reference gene primers within the assay. Sequence reads were collapsed and filtered to measure the absolute abundance of every unique TCRbeta CDR3 rearrangement. For each sample, productive Simpson clonality was calculated as the square root of Simpson's diversity index over productive rearrangements. The table comes from immuneACCESS by way of TCRdb, which keeps in-frame sequences with V and J called. Part of the clones is missing from these tables; in studies checked, under half for an unresolved V gene and the rest for unknown reasons. V and J calls and clone size follow that table, whereas D and trimming were derived from the DNA. In this sample the table shows some 200,000 clones, roughly 90% of which occur a single time. The ten largest clonotypes hold less than 2% of the sample.

Sequenced sample: peripheral blood. The chain couples TRBV29-1 to TRBJ1-3; 7 central nucleotides agree with TRBD1. The source of this sequence is a man in his 70s with acute or convalescent COVID-19. In nucleotides, the sequence is TGCAGCGTTGAAGATCCGAAGACAGGGCCCGGAAACACCATATATTTT. Translated, this gives CSVEDPKTGPGNTIYF.